These 29 T cell receptor beta chains originate from one sample sequenced in a study of blood T cell repertoires in COVID-19. Clones were sequenced by immunoSEQ multiplex PCR, and TCRdb holds only the in-frame ones, with some missing. The sample lists about 270,000 clones; about 87% were seen once. Sequenced sample: PBMCs or T cells enriched from blood (not recorded which). The receptor set was obtained from a woman aged 30 to 39 with acute COVID-19.

This clone appeared a single time. This chain links TRBV11-2 with TRBJ2-7; no reliable D call. CDR1 and CDR2 (germline): SGHAT, FQNNGV. Trimming stripped 1 base from V and 3 bases from J, with 10 bases between. This CDR3 comprises 14 residues. The CDR3 region has the DNA TGTGCCAGCAGCTTAGGTTCAGGTATCTACGAGCAGTACTTC. This translates into CASSLGSGIYEQYF.

This clone was observed a handful of times. The chain joins TRBV19 to TRBJ1-2; 9 nucleotides agree with TRBD1. The CDR3 contains 14 residues. The V gene's germline CDR1 is LNHDA and CDR2 SQIVND (reference sequence). The V gene end was trimmed by 6 bases and the J gene end by 7 bases; junction bases not matched to a gene: 9. CDR3 in DNA: TGTGCCAGTAGCCGAATTGAGGGACAGGGTGGCTACACCTTC. This gives the protein CASSRIEGQGGYTF.

This clone was recorded once. The chain links TRBV11-2 to TRBJ2-4; D call uncertain. The V gene's germline CDR1 is SGHAT and CDR2 FQNNGV. With 2 bases removed from V and 0 bases from J, the gap between germline ends came to 11 bases. CDR3 length: 16 residues. CDR3 loop: CASSLQAALAKNIQYF. The CDR3 DNA is TGTGCCAGCAGCTTACAAGCCGCTCTAGCCAAAAACATTCAGTACTTC.

The chain is built from TRBV6-1 and TRBJ1-5; the D gene is possibly TRBD1 (5 bases). V was pared by 3 bases and J by 4 bases, with 13 bases between. Germline V CDR1 and CDR2: MNHNS, SASEGT. The CDR3 covers 15 residues. The CDR3, as DNA: TGTGCCAGCAGTGACGAGGTTTCAGGGAATCAGCCCCAGCATTTT. This sequence encodes CASSDEVSGNQPQHF.

The chain employs TRBV6-2 or TRBV6-3 and TRBJ2-7; perhaps TRBD2 as D (5 bases). This CDR3 is 15 amino acids long. Trimming took off 2 bases at V and 6 bases at J, with 17 bases between the two ends. Germline-derived CDR1 and CDR2 are MNHEY and SVGEGT. The CDR3 sequence is CASSYPRMRESEQYF. The CDR3 nucleotides read TGTGCCAGCAGTTACCCCCGGATGAGGGAGAGCGAGCAGTACTTC.

This chain's CDR3 is CASSHSQGNEAFF. CDR3 sequence (DNA): TGTGCCAGCAGCCACTCTCAGGGGAATGAAGCTTTCTTT. The V gene is TRBV27, the J gene TRBJ1-1; D might be TRBD1 (6 bases). The CDR3 has 13 amino acids. CDR1 is MNHEY, CDR2 SMNVEV, per germline (reference sequence). V was pared by 6 bases and J by 7 bases, with 15 bases between.

This clone was detected only once. The chain couples TRBV25-1 to TRBJ2-6; 8 bases match TRBD2. V lost 6 bases and J lost 0; bases outside the gene matches: 10. CDR3 length: 18 residues. The V gene's germline CDR1 is MGHDK and CDR2 SYGVNS. CDR3 sequence: CASRPTFGGGSGANVLTF. The CDR3 DNA reads TGTGCCAGCAGGCCGACCTTCGGGGGGGGCTCTGGGGCCAACGTCCTGACTTTC.

The rearrangement uses TRBV4-2 and TRBJ2-7; the D gene is possibly TRBD2 (6 bases). CDR3 length: 15 residues. Germline V gene data show CDR1 as LGHNA and CDR2 as YNFKEQ. Trimming stripped 4 bases from V and 5 bases from J, with 18 bases between. In nucleotides, the CDR3 is TGTGCCAGCAGCCGAACTCAGGGAGGTGGGAACGAGCAGTACTTC. Residues: CASSRTQGGGNEQYF.

CDR3 DNA sequence: TGTGCCAGCATCGTACCGGGGGACAGACAGAACACTGAAGCTTTCTTT. Translated, it gives CASIVPGDRQNTEAFF. The genes are TRBV21-1 and TRBJ1-1; the table's D gene call, TRBD1, was not cross checked with the DNA. TRBV21-1 is termed a pseudogene. The CDR3 is 16 amino acids.

The CDR3 reads CASRPTSGGYEQYF. The CDR3 coding sequence is TGTGCCAGCAGGCCGACTAGCGGAGGATACGAGCAGTACTTC. This chain uses TRBV28 with TRBJ2-7; the match to TRBD2 covers 9 bases. The germline V gene encodes CDR1 MDHEN and CDR2 SYDVKM. This CDR3 is 14 amino acids long. V lost 6 bases, J lost 4 bases, and 7 bases stayed unmatched.

This clone appeared a single time. The rearrangement joins TRBV27 to TRBJ2-2; 7 bases match TRBD2. This CDR3 has 16 amino acids. J lost 2 bases, V lost 6 bases, and 9 bases had no gene match. Germline CDR1 and CDR2: MNHEY and SMNVEV (reference sequence). CDR3 bases: TGTGCCAGCAGCTTCACTCCGGGAGGTAACACCGGGGAGCTGTTTTTT. Translating it yields CASSFTPGGNTGELFF.

Remarks on this clone: One end of the junction is discordant with germline, which a read error may explain. The rearrangement links TRBV5-8 to TRBJ1-1, with 8 nucleotides matching TRBD1. From germline, CDR1 is SGHTS and CDR2 YDEGEE. The CDR3 is made up of 13 amino acids. This CDR3 is CASRYRGNPEAFF. CDR3 nucleotides: TGTGCCAGCAGATACAGGGGGAACCCTGAAGCTTTCTTT.

This clone is a singleton in its sample. The chain has TRBV5-4 and TRBJ2-7; TRBD2 matches at 10 bases. Trimming took 6 bases from V and 4 from J; bases not matched to a gene: 13. The germline CDR1 and CDR2 sequences are SGHNT and YYREEE (reference sequence). The CDR3 has 16 amino acids. CDR3 residues: CASTPGIAGGGYEQYF. CDR3 DNA sequence: TGTGCCAGCACTCCCGGAATAGCGGGAGGTGGGTACGAGCAGTACTTC.

The table lists this clone with a few counts. J is TRBJ2-2 and V is TRBV5-4; weak D call: TRBD1 (5 bases). Germline V lookup: CDR1 SGHNT, CDR2 YYREEE (reference sequence). CDR3 length equals 16 residues. Trimming took 0 bases from V and 0 from J, leaving 9 bases between them. CDR3 in amino acids: CASSLGGGPNTGELFF. DNA of the CDR3: TGTGCCAGCAGCTTGGGGGGCGGACCGAACACCGGGGAGCTGTTTTTT.

The rearrangement uses TRBV7-2 and TRBJ1-4, with 10 positions matching TRBD1. The germline CDR1 and CDR2 sequences are SGHTA and FQGNSA. Trimming took 5 bases from V and 8 from J; bases not matched to a gene: 2. There are 13 residues in the CDR3. The CDR3 loop reads CASSRDRGEKLFF. The CDR3 coding sequence is TGTGCCAGCAGCCGGGACAGGGGAGAAAAACTGTTTTTT.

J is TRBJ2-1 and V is TRBV9, with unresolved D. Trimming stripped 3 bases from V and 7 bases from J, with 17 bases between. Germline CDR1 SGDLS, CDR2 YYNGEE. There are 15 residues in the CDR3. The CDR3 spells CASSADSASRNEQFF. The CDR3 DNA reads TGTGCCAGCAGCGCCGATTCGGCCAGCAGGAATGAGCAGTTCTTC.

A word on this clone: The junction does not match germline at one end; this may be a read error. The chain uses TRBV19 and TRBJ2-3; 7 bases are a match to TRBD2. The CDR3 extends over 15 amino acids. The V gene's germline CDR1 is LNHDA and CDR2 SQIVND (reference sequence). CDR3 protein: CSSASLSGSTDTQYF. The DNA for the CDR3 is TGCTCCTCCGCCAGTCTTAGCGGGAGCACAGATACGCAGTATTTT.

In this sample, this clone turned up once. The chain is built from TRBV28 and TRBJ2-1; TRBD1 matches 10 bases. The CDR3 totals 17 residues. In germline, CDR1 is MDHEN, CDR2 SYDVKM. The V and J ends lost 5 bases and 1 base, in that order; junction bases with no gene match: 8. CDR3 amino acids: CASSPRQGAFSYNEQFF. CDR3 nucleotides: TGTGCCAGCAGTCCTAGACAGGGGGCCTTTTCCTACAATGAGCAGTTCTTC.

A single count supports this clone. The CDR3 coding sequence is TGTGCCAGCAGTTTGGGCGGGACTAGCGGCAATGAGCAGTTCTTC. It yields the protein CASSLGGTSGNEQFF. The V gene is TRBV6-6, the J gene TRBJ2-1; 11 bases match TRBD2. Germline V gene lookup returns CDR1 MNHNY and CDR2 SVGAGI (reference sequence). There are 15 residues in the CDR3. V lost 4 bases, J lost 6 bases, and 5 bases stayed unmatched.

This sequence joins TRBV19 and TRBJ2-7, with D possibly matching TRBD1 (6 bases). The CDR3 consists of 15 residues. The V end lost 2 bases, the J end lost 7 bases, and 18 bases lay between the germline ends. The germline V gene has CDR1 LNHDA and CDR2 SQIVND (reference sequence). In nucleotides, the CDR3 is TGTGCCAGTAGTATAAAGGCAGGGGATTCACGGGAGCAGTACTTC. The encoded protein is CASSIKAGDSREQYF.

The chain uses TRBV11-2 and TRBJ2-1, with 11 bases that match TRBD2. Losses at the gene ends were 7 bases for V and 10 bases for J; bases not matched to a gene: 9. This CDR3 has 14 residues. Germline-derived CDR1 and CDR2 are SGHAT and FQNNGV. CDR3 DNA: TGTGCCAGCACCCCGGGACTAGCGGAGGGCGAGCAGTTCTTC. This gives the protein CASTPGLAEGEQFF.

This rearrangement joins TRBV7-9 to TRBJ2-5, with a weak D call TRBD2 (6 bases). The CDR3 consists of 15 residues. V was cut by 5 bases and J by 4 bases, with 17 bases left in between. CDR1 and CDR2 from the germline V gene are SEHNR and FQNEAQ (reference sequence). The CDR3 region has the DNA TGTGCCAGCAGCCTGTTGGGGAGGTCTGGAGAGACCCAGTACTTC. Translating gives CASSLLGRSGETQYF.

This clone showed up just once. The V call is TRBV6-5, the J call TRBJ2-5; 10 positions match TRBD2. The J segment lost 3 bases and the V segment lost 2 bases, leaving 0 bases of the junction unmatched. This CDR3 comprises 14 residues. Per germline, CDR1 MNHEY and CDR2 SVGAGI. CDR3 nucleotide sequence: TGTGCCAGCAGTTACAGCGGGAGGGAAGAGACCCAGTACTTC. It encodes CASSYSGREETQYF.

The chain's CDR3 is CASSYHRGPNTEAFF. The CDR3, as DNA: TGTGCCAGCAGTTACCACAGGGGGCCGAACACTGAAGCTTTCTTT. The rearrangement uses TRBV27 and TRBJ1-1; 9 bases fit TRBD1. CDR1 is MNHEY and CDR2 is SMNVEV in the germline V gene (reference sequence). J was trimmed by 1 base and V by 4 bases; bases with no gene match: 4. The CDR3 has 15 residues.

The chain combines TRBV7-3 with TRBJ2-1; D is uncertain. V lost 5 bases and J lost 0, with 14 bases in between. Germline V CDR1 and CDR2: SGHTA, FQGTGA. This CDR3 region has 16 residues. The CDR3 sequence: CASSPGSLSSYNEQFF. Here the CDR3 DNA reads TGTGCCAGCAGCCCAGGATCCCTGAGCTCCTACAATGAGCAGTTCTTC.

This chain connects TRBV6-5 to TRBJ2-1; a possible D gene is TRBD2 (6 bases). In germline, CDR1 is MNHEY, CDR2 SVGAGI. Deletions cut 11 bases from V and 6 bases from J, with 11 bases between. The CDR3 consists of 11 residues. In DNA form, the CDR3 reads TGTGCCTCCCGGGAGAGCAATGAGCAGTTCTTC. Protein sequence: CASRESNEQFF.

The gene calls are TRBV30 and TRBJ2-7; D is ambiguous. Per the germline V gene, CDR1 is GTSNPN and CDR2 is SVGIG (reference sequence). The CDR3 is made up of 13 amino acids. V lost 3 bases and J lost 5, with 14 bases in between. For the CDR3, the DNA is TGTGCCTGGAGCTCTGGCAACGCTGACGAGCAGTACTTC. Its protein product is CAWSSGNADEQYF.

V is TRBV27 and J is TRBJ2-7; 8 nucleotides match TRBD2. Germline CDR1 MNHEY, CDR2 SMNVEV (reference sequence). CDR3 length equals 15 residues. J lost 3 bases, V lost 2 bases, and 6 bases had no gene match. As DNA, the CDR3 is TGTGCCAGCAGTTTAGTAGCGGGAACACTCTACGAGCAGTACTTC. Protein sequence: CASSLVAGTLYEQYF.

The chain is built from TRBV5-5 and TRBJ1-5; D gene ambiguous. The CDR3 loop spans 14 amino acids. V was cut by 4 bases and J by 4 bases, with 12 bases left in between. The germline CDR1 and CDR2 sequences are SGHKS and YYEKEE (reference sequence). The CDR3 region has the DNA TGTGCCAGCAGCCATATGCCGGAGAATCAGCCCCAGCATTTT. It encodes CASSHMPENQPQHF.